This TCR beta chain was observed in a study of Ad26.COV2.S vaccination and SARS-CoV-2 variants. On the study more broadly: Once, or twice with 56 days between doses, Ad26.COV2.S was given intramuscularly. Points from the study as a whole: Comparable non-spike TCR breadth was observed in vaccine and placebo recipients. Quantification of TCR breadth and depth may have yielded underestimates of total T cell responses. Individuals receiving vaccine had higher spike-specific TCR breadth than placebo recipients did.

Here immunoSEQ multiplex PCR was the method, and the copy in TCRdb shows in-frame clones only, minus some. The data contain about 350,000 clones, around nine tenths of them seen just once; the ten biggest clones take up approximately 5%. The treatment here: around 19 received Ad26.COV2.S at low or high dose, single or two shots; about 5 received placebo; per-sample allocation not given. Collection of samples fell on day 63 after the first vaccine or placebo injection. Germline V lookup: CDR1 GTSNPN, CDR2 SVGIG (reference sequence). The ends lost 3 bases at V and 7 bases at J; junction bases unmatched: 4. The CDR3 has 13 residues. As regards this clone: Its cognate antigen is unknown.

J is TRBJ2-3 and V is TRBV30; 10 positions agree with TRBD2. Sample: peripheral blood, taken in a trial of Ad26.COV2.S vaccine versus placebo. This sequence originates from a person aged 18-60 years who received the Ad26.COV2.S COVID-19 vaccine or a placebo. In nucleotides, the CDR3 is TGTGCCTGGAGAGCGGGAGGGCCATATACGCAGTATTTT. Protein sequence: CAWRAGGPYTQYF.